The clone carrying this T cell receptor (beta chain) came up a few times. Antigen specificity is unknown. The data are from a study of Graves' ophthalmopathy and Graves' hyperthyroidism. Study results and limitations: Also, most clonotypes expanded in the thyroid above 0.001 frequency appeared in blood.

The authors amplified TCR beta CDR3 regions, and they did so from RNA transcripts for repertoire sequencing. Following a first-round RT-PCR that used HTBI primers, a second-round multiplex PCR was carried out. TCRdb recomputed calls from the multiplex PCR reads with MiXCR, one row per CDR3 protein. The sample consists of 650,000 to 800,000 distinct CDR3 sequences, 35% to 45% of them appearing once. Trimming cost V 5 bases and J 9 bases, with 20 bases left between them. CDR3 length equals 16 residues. From germline, CDR1 is SGHTA and CDR2 FQGNSA. The chain has TRBV7-2 and TRBJ1-6; TRBD1 might be the D (5 bases). This receptor was taken from an adult man with Graves' ophthalmopathy. The sample taken for sequencing was peripheral blood. The CDR3 bases are TGTGCCAGCAGCCCCTTACGGGGACCGCTATCTTCACCCCTCCACTTT. Translating it yields CASSPLRGPLSSPLHF.